The 3 T cell receptor beta chains listed next were all sequenced from one sample in a study of T cells in Graves' hyperthyroidism and ophthalmopathy. Amplification yielded TCR beta CDR3 regions, with RNA transcripts as the source. HTBI primers were employed in a first-round RT-PCR of the TCR CDR3. TCRdb reprocessed the multiplex PCR reads via MiXCR and lists one record per CDR3 protein. Altogether around 700,000 distinct CDR3 sequences are present, roughly a sixth being singletons, with the ten largest covering approximately 15%. The source material was blood. All receptors derive from a woman in her fifties or sixties with Graves' hyperthyroidism that later progressed to Graves' ophthalmopathy.

This clonotype was seen at least ten times. The CDR3 loop reads CASSDSGLANEQYF. The CDR3 DNA follows: TGTGCCAGCAGTGATTCGGGCCTCGCGAACGAGCAGTACTTC. The chain employs TRBV2 and TRBJ2-7; D remains unclear. CDR3 length equals 14 residues. Trimming left V 3 bases short and J 5 bases short, with 14 bases between. Germline V CDR1 and CDR2: SNHLY, FYNNEI.

This sequence joins TRBV6-1 and TRBJ1-5; D might be TRBD1 (5 bases). The CDR3 spans 15 residues. V dropped 6 bases and J dropped 4 bases, with 16 bases sitting between them. Per germline, CDR1 MNHNS and CDR2 SASEGT. The CDR3 nucleotides read TGTGCCAGCAGGCCCGACAGAGCAACAAATCAGCCCCAGCATTTT. This encodes CASRPDRATNQPQHF.

This clonotype was seen repeatedly, ten times or more. V is TRBV7-3 and J is TRBJ1-1, with D uncertain. The V and J ends lost 1 base and 8 bases respectively, with 11 bases between them. Germline values: CDR1 SGHTA, CDR2 FQGTGA. This CDR3 contains 13 residues. Here the CDR3 reads CASSLRYGGEAFF. Written as DNA, the CDR3 is TGTGCCAGCAGCTTAAGATACGGAGGGGAAGCTTTCTTT.